Presented here are 4 T cell receptor beta chains from one specimen sequenced in a study of T cell responses to AZD1222 COVID-19 vaccine. Sequenced by immunoSEQ multiplex PCR; TCRdb stores in-frame clones only, minus some. The sample holds some 100,000 clones, 70% to 90% seen once. The input for sequencing was peripheral blood, taken on day 0 of MenACWY control vaccination. These receptors originate from an adult in good health.

The J gene is TRBJ2-5, the V gene TRBV7-8, with D possibly being TRBD1 (5 bases). The CDR3 runs 13 residues. The germline CDR1 and CDR2 sequences are SGHVS and FQNEAQ. The germline V and J ends were trimmed by 3 bases and 1 base, with 6 bases remaining between them. CDR3 amino acids: CASSLGPQETQYF. The CDR3 DNA is TGTGCCAGCAGCTTGGGGCCCCAAGAGACCCAGTACTTC. The full variable domain, with the rest looked up from reference TRBV7-8 and TRBJ2-5, is GAGVSQSPRYKVAKRGQDVALRCDPISGHVSLFWYQQALGQGPEFLTYFQNEAQLDKSGLPSDRFFAERPEGSVSTLKIQRTQQEDSAVYLCASSLGPQETQYFGPGTRLLVL.

The chain joins TRBV7-9 to TRBJ2-3; 7 bases are shared with TRBD1. The V and J ends lost 1 base and 7 bases, in that order; junction bases with no gene match: 2. Germline V gene sequence: CDR1 SEHNR, CDR2 FQNEAQ (reference sequence). This CDR3 has 13 amino acids. The CDR3 region is CASSLEQGNTQYF. DNA for the CDR3: TGTGCCAGCAGCTTAGAACAGGGGAATACGCAGTATTTT.

This chain joins TRBV28 and TRBJ2-4, with D uncertain. The CDR3 totals 15 residues. The V gene lost 6 bases and the J gene lost 0 bases, with 12 bases spanning the gap. Looked up from germline, CDR1 is MDHEN and CDR2 is SYDVKM. In DNA, the CDR3 is TGTGCCAGCAGCCCTACTGGGCTAGCCAAAAACATTCAGTACTTC. This encodes CASSPTGLAKNIQYF.

CDR3 amino acids: CASSLQGGGYEQYF. CDR3 DNA: TGTGCCAGCAGTTTACAGGGGGGTGGCTACGAGCAGTACTTC. The rearrangement joins TRBV28 to TRBJ2-7; a possible D gene is TRBD1 (7 bases). Trimming shortened V by 2 bases and J by 3 bases, and 11 bases separated the two germline ends. The germline gives CDR1 MDHEN, CDR2 SYDVKM. The CDR3 has 14 residues. The variable domain in full, completed from reference TRBV28 and TRBJ2-7, reads DVKVTQSSRYLVKRTGEKVFLECVQDMDHENMFWYRQDPGLGLRLIYFSYDVKMKEKGDIPEGYSVSREKKERFSLILESASTNQTSMYLCASSLQGGGYEQYFGPGTRLTVT.